The sequence of this T cell receptor beta chain was determined in a study of T-cell reconstitution after alpha-beta-depleted transplantation in children. General study results and limits: Surviving recipient T cells and intrathymic progenitors accounted for some patients' high TCRbeta diversity at day 60. Approximately two months post-transplant, alpha-beta T cells reportedly originated from several hundred expanded graft clones. Once a year had passed after transplant, T-cell counts and diversity came mostly from newly produced T cells.

Germline V gene lookup returns CDR1 SGHRS and CDR2 YFSETQ. V lost 5 bases to trimming and J lost 7 bases, with 19 bases between them. The CDR3 contains 15 residues. The authors prepared the TCRbeta library with unique molecular identifiers. TCRdb recomputed calls from the PCR reads with MiXCR, one row per CDR3 protein. The table lists about 540,000 distinct CDR3 sequences, about a quarter of them singletons. Notes on this clonotype: Its antigen is unknown.

Material: PBMCs, obtained before TCRalphabeta/CD19-depleted stem cell transplant. The TCR sequence derives from a boy in the first two years of life with Wiskott-Aldrich syndrome, due to receive a stem cell transplant. The rearrangement uses TRBV5-1 and TRBJ2-1, with D tentatively TRBD1 (5 bases). CDR3 sequence (DNA): TGCGCCAGCAGTCCCCAGGTGCAGGGTGGGAATGAGCAGTTCTTC. It is translated as CASSPQVQGGNEQFF.